This T cell receptor (beta chain) comes out of a study of cytomegalovirus exposure and HLA in healthy donors. Per the germline V gene, CDR1 is MNHEY and CDR2 is SMNVEV (reference sequence). V lost 6 bases, J lost 2 bases, and 12 bases stayed unmatched. The CDR3 is 17 residues long. A multiplex PCR was run with 60 Vbeta primers and 13 Jbeta primers. The data were produced by immunoSEQ multiplex PCR, yet TCRdb's version contains in-frame clones alone and is incomplete. This repertoire shows around 300,000 clones, approximately 84% found once; its top ten account for roughly 2%. Study outcomes and limitations: Trimming of TCR beta V- and J-genes showed a link, identified in a later analysis, to a missense DCLRE1C variant. More than 150 TCR beta chains were listed as cytomegalovirus-associated.

In this sample, this clone turned up a few times. What it binds is unknown. This chain joins TRBV27 and TRBJ2-2; 7 nucleotides match TRBD1. Material for sequencing was PBMCs. The source is a woman in her thirties or forties in good health and CMV-seropositive. CDR3 nucleotide sequence: TGTGCCAGCAGGCGAGATGTGGGACAGATTAACACCGGGGAGCTGTTTTTT. The encoded protein is CASRRDVGQINTGELFF.